Below are 11 T cell receptor beta chains sequenced from a single sample in a study of T cells in Graves' hyperthyroidism and ophthalmopathy. The source material, RNA transcripts, was used to amplify TCR beta CDR3 regions. The HTBI set primed first-round TCR CDR3 RT-PCR. TCRdb used MiXCR to reprocess the multiplex PCR reads, holding one entry per CDR3 protein. The table shows under 550,000 distinct CDR3 sequences, with approximately 14% occurring only once. Sequencing used blood. The receptors were gathered from a woman under 30 with Graves' hyperthyroidism.

The chain employs TRBV6-2 or TRBV6-3 and TRBJ2-1, with 9 nucleotides matching TRBD2. Germline V gene lookup returns CDR1 MNHEY and CDR2 SVGEGT. J lost 8 bases, V lost 8 bases, and 10 bases had no gene match. This CDR3 is built from 14 residues. CDR3 sequence reads: CASGTSGRIYEQFF. CDR3 nucleotide sequence: TGTGCCAGCGGGACGAGCGGGAGGATCTATGAGCAGTTCTTC.

This clonotype has more than one count but fewer than ten. The chain couples TRBV30 to TRBJ2-2, with a weak D call TRBD2 (6 bases). CDR1 GTSNPN and CDR2 SVGIG come from the germline V gene (reference sequence). This CDR3 contains 15 residues. V was trimmed by 5 bases and J by 2 bases, leaving 15 bases between them. CDR3 DNA sequence: TGTGCCTGGGCTAACCCCGGGAGAAACACCGGGGAGCTGTTTTTT. It translates to CAWANPGRNTGELFF.

This clonotype was detected only a few times. The chain links TRBV18 to TRBJ1-5, with D possibly being TRBD1 (5 bases). The CDR3 covers 13 residues. Trimming stripped 4 bases from V and 4 bases from J, with 8 bases between. Per germline, CDR1 KGHSH and CDR2 LQKENI. The DNA for the CDR3 is TGTGCCAGCTCACAGGACAAGAATCAGCCCCAGCATTTT. Its translation is CASSQDKNQPQHF.

This clonotype was counted at least ten times. The V gene is TRBV5-1, the J gene TRBJ1-3, with D uncertain. In germline, CDR1 is SGHRS, CDR2 YFSETQ. Trimming cost V 0 bases and J 0 bases, with 7 bases left between them. The CDR3 loop spans 15 amino acids. Here the CDR3 reads CASSLGATSGNTIYF. The CDR3 region has the DNA TGCGCCAGCAGCTTGGGGGCGACCTCTGGAAACACCATATATTTT. The entire variable domain, with the rest obtained from reference TRBV5-1 and TRBJ1-3, is as follows: KAGVTQTPRYLIKTRGQQVTLSCSPISGHRSVSWYQQTPGQGLQFLFEYFSETQRNKGNFPGRFSGRQFSNSRSEMNVSTLELGDSALYLCASSLGATSGNTIYFGEGSWLTVV.

This clonotype was seen more than once but under ten times. A much larger clone sits a single nucleotide away, making a read error possible. V is TRBV27 and J is TRBJ2-5; 11 bases match TRBD1. Germline V CDR1 and CDR2: MNHEY, SMNVEV (reference sequence). There are 15 residues in the CDR3. The junction had 11 bases not matched to a gene; V was cut back by 5 bases and J by 9 bases. The CDR3 region is CASSPGQGAEEAQYF. The CDR3 nucleotides read TGTGCCAGCAGTCCTGGACAGGGGGCTGAGGAGGCCCAGTACTTC.

At least ten counts were recorded for this clonotype. The V gene is TRBV5-6, the J gene TRBJ2-3; 9 bases map to TRBD2. CDR1 SGHDT and CDR2 YYEEEE come from the germline V gene. Trimming at V came to 6 bases and at J to 7 bases, leaving 15 bases not matched to a gene. The CDR3 sequence is 16 residues long. CDR3 sequence: CASTLTSGGFMNTQYF. As DNA, the CDR3 is TGTGCCAGCACCCTGACTAGCGGAGGGTTTATGAATACGCAGTATTTT.

This clonotype has only a few counts. This rearrangement joins TRBV2 to TRBJ1-1, with TRBD1 matching over 9 bases. Germline V lookup: CDR1 SNHLY, CDR2 FYNNEI. The CDR3 totals 17 residues. V gave up 4 bases and J gave up 0 bases; unmatched junction bases: 9. CDR3 loop: CASSVSGTGNMNTEAFF. The CDR3 DNA reads TGTGCCAGCAGTGTCTCCGGGACAGGGAATATGAACACTGAAGCTTTCTTT.

This clonotype was counted ten times or more. V is TRBV2 and J is TRBJ1-1; weak D call: TRBD1 (5 bases). The germline V gene encodes CDR1 SNHLY and CDR2 FYNNEI. CDR3 length: 14 amino acids. With 2 bases removed from V and 4 bases from J, the gap between germline ends came to 11 bases. In DNA, the CDR3 is TGTGCCAGCAGTGAATCGGGTAGGGGCACTGAAGCTTTCTTT. Translated, it gives CASSESGRGTEAFF. The full variable domain, completed using reference TRBV2 and TRBJ1-1, is EPEVTQTPSHQVTQMGQEVILRCVPISNHLYFYWYRQILGQKVEFLVSFYNNEISEKSEIFDDQFSVERPDGSNFTLKIRSTKLEDSAMYFCASSESGRGTEAFFGQGTRLTVV.

This clonotype was detected ten times or more. V usage is TRBV11-2 and J usage is TRBJ2-1; D call uncertain. This CDR3 has 15 residues. CDR1 and CDR2 (germline): SGHAT, FQNNGV. Trimming left V 6 bases short and J 0 bases short, with 12 bases between. This chain's CDR3 is CASRSTRSSYNEQFF. The CDR3 DNA reads as TGTGCCAGCAGGTCTACTCGGAGCTCCTACAATGAGCAGTTCTTC.

The V gene is TRBV12-3 or TRBV12-4, the J gene TRBJ1-2; D gene unclear. V was trimmed by 3 bases and J by 8 bases, leaving 13 bases between them. CDR3 length equals 13 residues. The CDR3, as DNA: TGTGCCAGCAGTTTGGACGGAGGATTGGGCTACACCTTC. The encoded protein is CASSLDGGLGYTF.

In this sample, this clonotype is medium-sized. This rearrangement joins TRBV2 to TRBJ2-7; 8 bases match TRBD1. Unmatched junction bases numbered 1, after V lost 4 bases and J lost 5 bases. Germline V gene data show CDR1 as SNHLY and CDR2 as FYNNEI. CDR3 length equals 12 residues. In DNA, the CDR3 is TGTGCCAGCAGTGGGGGACAGGACGAGCAGTACTTC. This codes for CASSGGQDEQYF.